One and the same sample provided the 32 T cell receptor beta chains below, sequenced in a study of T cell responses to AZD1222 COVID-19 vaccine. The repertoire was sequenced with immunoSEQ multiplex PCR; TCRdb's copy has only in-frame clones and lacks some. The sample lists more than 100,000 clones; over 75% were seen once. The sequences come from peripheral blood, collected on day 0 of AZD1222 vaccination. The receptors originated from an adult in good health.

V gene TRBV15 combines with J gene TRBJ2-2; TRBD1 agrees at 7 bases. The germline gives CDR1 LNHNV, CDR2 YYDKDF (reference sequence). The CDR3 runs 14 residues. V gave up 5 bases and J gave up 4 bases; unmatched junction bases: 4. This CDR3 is CATSGGQLTGELFF. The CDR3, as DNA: TGTGCCACCAGCGGGGGACAGCTCACCGGGGAGCTGTTTTTT.

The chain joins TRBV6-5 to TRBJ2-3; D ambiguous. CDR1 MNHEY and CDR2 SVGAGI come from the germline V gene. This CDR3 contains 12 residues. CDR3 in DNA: TGTGGAGCGCGGACCGGATCAGATACGCAGTATTTT. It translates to CGARTGSDTQYF.

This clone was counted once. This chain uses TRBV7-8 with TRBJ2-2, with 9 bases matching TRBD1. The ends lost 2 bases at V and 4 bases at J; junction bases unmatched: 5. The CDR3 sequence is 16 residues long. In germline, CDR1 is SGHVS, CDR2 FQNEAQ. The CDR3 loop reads CASSLTRDRATGELFF. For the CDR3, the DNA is TGTGCCAGCAGCTTAACCCGGGACAGGGCCACCGGGGAGCTGTTTTTT.

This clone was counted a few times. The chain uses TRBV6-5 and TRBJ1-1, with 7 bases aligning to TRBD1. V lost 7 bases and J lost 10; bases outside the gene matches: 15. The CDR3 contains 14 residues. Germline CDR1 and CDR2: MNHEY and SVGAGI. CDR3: CASTNGRGNGGAFF. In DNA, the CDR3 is TGTGCCAGCACCAACGGCAGGGGGAATGGTGGAGCTTTCTTT.

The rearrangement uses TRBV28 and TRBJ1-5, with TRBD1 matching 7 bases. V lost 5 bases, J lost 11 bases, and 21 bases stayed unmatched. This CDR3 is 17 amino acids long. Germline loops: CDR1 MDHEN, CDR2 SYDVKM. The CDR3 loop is CASSDTWGQSGFFAQHF. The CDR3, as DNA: TGTGCCAGCAGTGACACATGGGGACAGTCGGGTTTTTTTGCCCAGCATTTT.

For the CDR3, the DNA is TGTGCCAGCGAACCCGGGACAGGGGTCAACTCCTACGAGCAGTACTTC. Translating gives CASEPGTGVNSYEQYF. V and J are TRBV2 and TRBJ2-7; 10 nucleotides align to TRBD1. CDR1 is SNHLY, CDR2 FYNNEI, per germline. The CDR3 is 16 residues long. V shed 8 bases and J 0 bases; nucleotides not matched to a gene: 10.

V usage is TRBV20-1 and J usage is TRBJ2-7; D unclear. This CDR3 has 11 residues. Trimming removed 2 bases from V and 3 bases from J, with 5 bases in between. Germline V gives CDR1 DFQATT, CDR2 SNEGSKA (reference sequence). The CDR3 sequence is CSARPLYEQYF. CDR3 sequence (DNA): TGCAGTGCTAGACCTCTCTACGAGCAGTACTTC.

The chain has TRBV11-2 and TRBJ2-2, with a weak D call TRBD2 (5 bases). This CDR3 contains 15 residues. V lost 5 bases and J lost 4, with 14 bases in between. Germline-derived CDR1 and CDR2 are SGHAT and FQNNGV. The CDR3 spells CASSLAVLGTGELFF. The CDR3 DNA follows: TGTGCCAGCAGCCTAGCTGTCCTTGGCACCGGGGAGCTGTTTTTT.

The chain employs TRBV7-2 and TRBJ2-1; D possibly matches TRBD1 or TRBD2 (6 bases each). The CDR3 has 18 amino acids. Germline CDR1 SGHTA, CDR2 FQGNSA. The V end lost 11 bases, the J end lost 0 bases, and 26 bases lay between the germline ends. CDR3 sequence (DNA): TGTGCCGGTACGAAGGGGGGAACTAGCCGATACTCCTACAATGAGCAGTTCTTC. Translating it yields CAGTKGGTSRYSYNEQFF.

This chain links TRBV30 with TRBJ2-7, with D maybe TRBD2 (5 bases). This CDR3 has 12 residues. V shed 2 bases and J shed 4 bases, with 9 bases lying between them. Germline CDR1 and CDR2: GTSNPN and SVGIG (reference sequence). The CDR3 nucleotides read TGTGCCTGGAGTTCTAGGGAGTACGAGCAGTACTTC. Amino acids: CAWSSREYEQYF.

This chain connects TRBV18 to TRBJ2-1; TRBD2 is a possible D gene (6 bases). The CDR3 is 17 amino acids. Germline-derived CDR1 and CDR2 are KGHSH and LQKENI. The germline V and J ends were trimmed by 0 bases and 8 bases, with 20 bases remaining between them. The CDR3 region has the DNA TGTGCCAGCTCACCACCGTTCGCGGGGAGCCGAGCCGATGAGCAGTTCTTC. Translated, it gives CASSPPFAGSRADEQFF.

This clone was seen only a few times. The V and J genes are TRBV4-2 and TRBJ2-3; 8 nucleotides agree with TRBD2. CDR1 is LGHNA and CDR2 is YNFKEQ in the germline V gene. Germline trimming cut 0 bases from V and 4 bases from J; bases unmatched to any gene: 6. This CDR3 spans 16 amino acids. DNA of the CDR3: TGTGCCAGCAGCCAAGACCCGTCCGGGGGGGCAGATACGCAGTATTTT. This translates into CASSQDPSGGADTQYF.

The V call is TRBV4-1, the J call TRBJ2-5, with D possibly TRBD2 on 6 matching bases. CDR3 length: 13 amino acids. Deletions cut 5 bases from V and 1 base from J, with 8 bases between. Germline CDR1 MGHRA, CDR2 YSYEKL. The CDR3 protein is CASSDSGQETQYF. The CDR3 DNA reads TGCGCCAGCAGCGATAGCGGCCAAGAGACCCAGTACTTC.

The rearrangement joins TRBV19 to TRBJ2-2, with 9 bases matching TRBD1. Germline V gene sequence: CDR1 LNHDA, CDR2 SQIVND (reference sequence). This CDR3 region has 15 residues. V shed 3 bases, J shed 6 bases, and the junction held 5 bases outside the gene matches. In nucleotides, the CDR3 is TGTGCCAGTAGTATGGAGGGGACAGGGTCCGGGGAGCTGTTTTTT. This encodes CASSMEGTGSGELFF.

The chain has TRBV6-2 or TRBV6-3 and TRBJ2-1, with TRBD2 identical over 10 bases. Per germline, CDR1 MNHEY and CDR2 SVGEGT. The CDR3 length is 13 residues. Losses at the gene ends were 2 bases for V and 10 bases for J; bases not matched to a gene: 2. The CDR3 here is CASSYGTSAEQFF. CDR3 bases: TGTGCCAGCAGTTACGGGACTAGCGCCGAGCAGTTCTTC.

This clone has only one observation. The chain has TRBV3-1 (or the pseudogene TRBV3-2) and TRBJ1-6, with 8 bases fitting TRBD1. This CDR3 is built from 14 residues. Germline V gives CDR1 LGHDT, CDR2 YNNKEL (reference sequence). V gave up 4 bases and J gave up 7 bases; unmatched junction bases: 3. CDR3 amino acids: CASSRDRLNSPLHF. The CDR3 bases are TGTGCCAGCAGCCGGGACAGGCTAAATTCACCCCTCCACTTT.

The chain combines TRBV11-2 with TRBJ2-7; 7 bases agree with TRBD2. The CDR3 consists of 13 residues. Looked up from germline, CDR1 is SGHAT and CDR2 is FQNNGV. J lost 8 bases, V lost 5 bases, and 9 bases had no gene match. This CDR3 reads CASSVYSGGKQYF. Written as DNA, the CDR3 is TGTGCCAGCAGCGTCTACTCGGGGGGAAAGCAGTACTTC. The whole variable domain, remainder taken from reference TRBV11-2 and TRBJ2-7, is EAGVAQSPRYKIIEKRQSVAFWCNPISGHATLYWYQQILGQGPKLLIQFQNNGVVDDSQLPKDRFSAERLKGVDSTLKIQPAKLEDSAVYLCASSVYSGGKQYFGPGTRLTVT.

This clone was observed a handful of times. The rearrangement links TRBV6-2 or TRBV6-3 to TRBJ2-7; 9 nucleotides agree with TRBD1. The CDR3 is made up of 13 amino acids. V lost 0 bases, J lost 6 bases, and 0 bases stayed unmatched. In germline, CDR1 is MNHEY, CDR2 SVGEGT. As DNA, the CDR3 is TGTGCCAGCAGTTACTCGACAGGGGGCGAGCAGTACTTC. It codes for CASSYSTGGEQYF.

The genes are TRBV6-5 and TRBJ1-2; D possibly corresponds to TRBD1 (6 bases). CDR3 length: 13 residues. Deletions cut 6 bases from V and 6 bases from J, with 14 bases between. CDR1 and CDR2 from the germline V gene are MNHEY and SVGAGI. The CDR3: CASSPGGLHGYTF. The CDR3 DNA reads TGTGCCAGCAGCCCGGGGGGCCTACATGGCTACACCTTC.

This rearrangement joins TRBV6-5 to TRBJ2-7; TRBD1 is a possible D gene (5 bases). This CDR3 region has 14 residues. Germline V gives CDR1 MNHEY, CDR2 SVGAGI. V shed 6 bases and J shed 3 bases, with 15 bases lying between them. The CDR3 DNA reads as TGTGCCAGCAGCAAAAAGACAGAGATCTACGAGCAGTACTTC. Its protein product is CASSKKTEIYEQYF.

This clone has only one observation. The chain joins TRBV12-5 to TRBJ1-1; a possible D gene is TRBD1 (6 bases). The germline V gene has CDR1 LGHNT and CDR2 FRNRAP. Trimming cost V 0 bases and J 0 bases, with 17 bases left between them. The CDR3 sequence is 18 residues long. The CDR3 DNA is TGTGCTAGTGGTTTGGTGTGGGTCGGGGGCCGCATGAACACTGAAGCTTTCTTT. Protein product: CASGLVWVGGRMNTEAFF.

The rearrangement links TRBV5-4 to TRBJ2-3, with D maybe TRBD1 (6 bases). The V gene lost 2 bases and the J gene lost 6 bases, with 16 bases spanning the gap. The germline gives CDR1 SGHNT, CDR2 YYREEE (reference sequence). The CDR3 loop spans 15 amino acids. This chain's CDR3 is CASSFRTQGTDTQYF. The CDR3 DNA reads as TGTGCCAGCAGCTTCAGAACACAGGGAACCGATACGCAGTATTTT.

The CDR3 bases are TGTGCCAGCAGCCTAGGGGGAGGCTATGGCTACACCTTC. It specifies CASSLGGGYGYTF. The V and J genes are TRBV9 and TRBJ1-2; D is possibly TRBD1 (6 bases). The CDR3 extends over 13 amino acids. Between the trimmed V and J ends, which lost 4 bases and 4 bases, there was a span of 11 bases. The germline V gene encodes CDR1 SGDLS and CDR2 YYNGEE.

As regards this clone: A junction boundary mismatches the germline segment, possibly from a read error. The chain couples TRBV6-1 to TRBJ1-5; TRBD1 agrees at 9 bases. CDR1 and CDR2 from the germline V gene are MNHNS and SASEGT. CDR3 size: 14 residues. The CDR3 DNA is TGTGCCAGCAGGGAAGACAGGGGGAGGGAGCCCCAGCATTTT. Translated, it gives CASREDRGREPQHF.

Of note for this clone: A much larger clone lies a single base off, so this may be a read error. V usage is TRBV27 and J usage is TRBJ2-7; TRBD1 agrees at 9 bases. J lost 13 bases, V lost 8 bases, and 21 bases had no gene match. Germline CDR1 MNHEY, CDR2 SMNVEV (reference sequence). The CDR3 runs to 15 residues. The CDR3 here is CASAPRPRQGGPQYF. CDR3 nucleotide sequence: TGTGCCAGCGCCCCCCGGCCCCGACAGGGGGGGCCCCAATACTTC.

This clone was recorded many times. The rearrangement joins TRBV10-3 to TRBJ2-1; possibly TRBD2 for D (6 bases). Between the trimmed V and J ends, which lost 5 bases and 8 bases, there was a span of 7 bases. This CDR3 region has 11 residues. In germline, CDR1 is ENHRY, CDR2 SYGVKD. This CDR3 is CAISSGDEQFF. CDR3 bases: TGTGCCATCAGTTCGGGGGATGAGCAGTTCTTC.

The CDR3 DNA sequence: TGCGCCAGCAGCCAGAGATATGGTGGAGTCTACGAGCAGTACTTC. This gives the protein CASSQRYGGVYEQYF. The J gene is TRBJ2-7, the V gene TRBV4-1; D is unresolved. The CDR3 spans 15 residues. V lost 3 bases to trimming and J lost 3 bases, with 15 bases between them. The germline CDR1 and CDR2 sequences are MGHRA and YSYEKL.

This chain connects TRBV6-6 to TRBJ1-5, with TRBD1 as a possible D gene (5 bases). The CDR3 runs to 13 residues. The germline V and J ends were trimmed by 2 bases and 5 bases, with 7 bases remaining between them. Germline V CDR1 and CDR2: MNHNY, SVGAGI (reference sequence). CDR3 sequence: CASSYRDHQPQHF. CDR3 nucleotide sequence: TGTGCCAGCAGTTACAGGGACCATCAGCCCCAGCATTTT.

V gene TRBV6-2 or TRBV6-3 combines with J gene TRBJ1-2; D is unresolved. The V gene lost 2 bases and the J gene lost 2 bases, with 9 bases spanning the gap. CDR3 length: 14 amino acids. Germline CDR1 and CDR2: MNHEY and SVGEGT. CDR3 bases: TGTGCCAGCAGTTACGTTGGAGGGAACTATGGCTACACCTTC. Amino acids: CASSYVGGNYGYTF.

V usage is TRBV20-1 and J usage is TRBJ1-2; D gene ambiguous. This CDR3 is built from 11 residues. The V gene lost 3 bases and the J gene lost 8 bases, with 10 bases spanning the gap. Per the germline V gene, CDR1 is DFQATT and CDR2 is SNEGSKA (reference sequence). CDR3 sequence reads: CSASLNGGYTF. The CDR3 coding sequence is TGCAGTGCTAGTCTTAATGGGGGCTACACCTTC.

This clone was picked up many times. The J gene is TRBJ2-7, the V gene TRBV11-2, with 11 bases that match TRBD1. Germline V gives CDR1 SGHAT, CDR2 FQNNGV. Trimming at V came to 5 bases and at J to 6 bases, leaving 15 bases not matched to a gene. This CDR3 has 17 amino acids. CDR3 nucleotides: TGTGCCAGCAGCGCACCCCGGGACAGGGGGTATATCGGCGAGCAGTACTTC. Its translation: CASSAPRDRGYIGEQYF.

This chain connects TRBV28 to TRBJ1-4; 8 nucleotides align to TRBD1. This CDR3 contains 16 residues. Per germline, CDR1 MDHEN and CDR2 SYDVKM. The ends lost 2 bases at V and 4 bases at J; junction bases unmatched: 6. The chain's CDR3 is CASSLRTGGNNEKLFF. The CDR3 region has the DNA TGTGCCAGCAGTTTAAGAACAGGGGGGAATAATGAAAAACTGTTTTTT.